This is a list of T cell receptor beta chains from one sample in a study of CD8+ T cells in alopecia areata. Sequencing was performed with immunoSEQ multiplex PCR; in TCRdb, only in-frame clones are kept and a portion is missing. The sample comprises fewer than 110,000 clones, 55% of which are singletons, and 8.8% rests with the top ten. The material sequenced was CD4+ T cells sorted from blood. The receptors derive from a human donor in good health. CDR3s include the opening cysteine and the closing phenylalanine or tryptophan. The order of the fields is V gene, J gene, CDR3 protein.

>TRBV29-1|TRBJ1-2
CSVERGLQGYGYTF
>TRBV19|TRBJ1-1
CASSRGSSHTEAFF
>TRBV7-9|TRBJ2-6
CASSWLAESSGANVLTF
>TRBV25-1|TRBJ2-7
CASSDSGPYEQYF
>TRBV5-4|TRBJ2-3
CASSPARVTDTQYF
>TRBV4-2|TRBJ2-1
CASSESGGAYNEQFF
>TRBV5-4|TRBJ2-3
CASSLGASGGTDTQYF
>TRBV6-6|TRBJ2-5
CASRWGETQYF
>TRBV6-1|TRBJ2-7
CASSVLQGGYEQYF
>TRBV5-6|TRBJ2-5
CASLKGETQYF
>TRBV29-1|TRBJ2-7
CSAAAGFRYEQYF
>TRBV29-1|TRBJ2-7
CSPGQGSYEQYF
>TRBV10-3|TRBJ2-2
CAISGRASNTGELFF
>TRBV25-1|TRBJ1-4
CASSDAGTGREKLFF
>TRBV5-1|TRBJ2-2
CASSLDRRTGELFF
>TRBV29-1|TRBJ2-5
CSVERLGREVQETQYF
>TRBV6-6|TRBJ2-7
CASRNKVEFYEQYF
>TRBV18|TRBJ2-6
CASSPPSGANVLTF
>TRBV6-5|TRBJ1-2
CASRPQQGGYGYTF
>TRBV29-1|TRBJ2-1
CSAHYNEQFF
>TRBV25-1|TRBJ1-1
CASGRAQNTEAFF
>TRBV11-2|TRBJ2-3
CASSLAGGRADTQYF
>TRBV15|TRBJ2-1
CATSRGRGLAKLNEQFF
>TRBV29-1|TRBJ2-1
CSVFTGGPAEQFF
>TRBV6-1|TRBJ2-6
CASMGLAVGANVLTF
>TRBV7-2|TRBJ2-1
CASSLGTGVYNEQFF
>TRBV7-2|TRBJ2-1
CASSFTGVIYNEQFF
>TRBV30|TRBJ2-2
CAWRQSANTGELFF
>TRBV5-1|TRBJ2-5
CASSPRTSGQETQYF
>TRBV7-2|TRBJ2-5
CASSRAGGRLPEETQYF
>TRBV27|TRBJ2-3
CASTPGIERGFTDTQYF
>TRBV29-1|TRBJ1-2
CSVGESNYGYTF
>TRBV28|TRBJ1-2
CASRQPLGQTSNYGYTF
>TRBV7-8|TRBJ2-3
CASSVSGGTTDTQYF
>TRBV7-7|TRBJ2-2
CASSRRQGDTGELFF
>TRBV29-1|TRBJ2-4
CSVAQRGGGYIQYF
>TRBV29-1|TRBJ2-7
CSVHRSAGGGHEQYF
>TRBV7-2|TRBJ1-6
CASSLGVEDSLTPLHF
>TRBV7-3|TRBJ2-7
CASSLYPTRGGYEQYF
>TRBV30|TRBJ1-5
CAWSGWTTADRVLQRNQPQHF
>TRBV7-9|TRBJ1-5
CASSRGTGDSNQPQHF